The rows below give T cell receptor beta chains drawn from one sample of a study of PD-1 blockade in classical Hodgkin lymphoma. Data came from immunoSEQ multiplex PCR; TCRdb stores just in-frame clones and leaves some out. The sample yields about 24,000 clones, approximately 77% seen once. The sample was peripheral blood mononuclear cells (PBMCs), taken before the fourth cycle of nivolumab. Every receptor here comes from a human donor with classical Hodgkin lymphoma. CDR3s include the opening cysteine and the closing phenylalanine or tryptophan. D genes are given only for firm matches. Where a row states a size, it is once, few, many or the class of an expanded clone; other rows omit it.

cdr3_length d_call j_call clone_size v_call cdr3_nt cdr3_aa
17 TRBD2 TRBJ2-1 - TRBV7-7 TGTGCCAGCAGCCCGACTCAGGCGGGAGCCAGATACAATGAGCAGTTCTTC CASSPTQAGARYNEQFF
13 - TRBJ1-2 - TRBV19 TGTGCCAGTAGTATTACGAGGGCTGAAGGCTACACCTTC CASSITRAEGYTF
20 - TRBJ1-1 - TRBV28 TGTGCCAGCAGTTTATGGACCCCATACCCGATCGAACAGGATAGGGCTGAAGCTTTCTTT CASSLWTPYPIEQDRAEAFF
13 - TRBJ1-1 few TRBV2 TGTGCCAGCAGTGTCCTGGAGAACACTGAAGCTTTCTTT CASSVLENTEAFF
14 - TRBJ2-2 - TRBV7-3 TGTGCCAGCAGCTTAGACCCGGACACCGGGGAGCTGTTTTTT CASSLDPDTGELFF
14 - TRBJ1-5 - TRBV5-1 TGCGCCAGCAGCAGCAGGGTACGCAATCAGCCCCAGCATTTT CASSSRVRNQPQHF
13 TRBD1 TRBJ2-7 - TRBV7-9 TGTGCCAGCAGCTTTGGACAGGGGAACGAGCAGTACTTC CASSFGQGNEQYF
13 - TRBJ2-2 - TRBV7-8 TGTGCCAGCAGCCCCTCCAGTTCCGGGGAGCTGTTTTTT CASSPSSSGELFF
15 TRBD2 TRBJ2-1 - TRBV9 TGTGCCAGCAGCCCGGGACTAGCGGAGGTGGATGAGCAGTTCTTC CASSPGLAEVDEQFF
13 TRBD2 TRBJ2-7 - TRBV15 TGTGCCACCAGCACTGGACTAGTGGGGGAGCAGTACTTC CATSTGLVGEQYF
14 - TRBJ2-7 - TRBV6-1 TGTGCCAGCAGGTCCGATTCACGGACCTACGAGCAGTACTTC CASRSDSRTYEQYF
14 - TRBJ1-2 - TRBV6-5 TGTGCCAGCAGTTACAGGGGACCTAACTATGGCTACACCTTC CASSYRGPNYGYTF
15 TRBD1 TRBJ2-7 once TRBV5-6 TGTGCCAGCAGCCCGCAGGGGGCGCTTCTCTACGAGCAGTACTTC CASSPQGALLYEQYF
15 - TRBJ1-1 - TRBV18 TGTGCCAGCTCACCACCTTACAGGGCGGACACTGAAGCTTTCTTT CASSPPYRADTEAFF
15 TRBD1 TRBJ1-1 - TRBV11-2 TGTGCCAGCAGCCGAATTCCGGGACAGGGGATCGAAGCTTTCTTT CASSRIPGQGIEAFF
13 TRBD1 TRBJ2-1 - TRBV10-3 TGTGCCATCAGGGGGGACAGTTACAATGAGCAGTTCTTC CAIRGDSYNEQFF
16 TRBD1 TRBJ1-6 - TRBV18 TGTGCCAGCTCGCCACGGGACAGCTCCTATAATTCACCCCTCCACTTT CASSPRDSSYNSPLHF
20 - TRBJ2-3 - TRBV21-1 TGTGCCAGCAGTATTAAAGTCTCTATCGGGACAGGTACTAGCACAGATACGCAGTATTTT CASSIKVSIGTGTSTDTQYF
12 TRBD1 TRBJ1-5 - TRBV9 TGTGCCAGCGGACAGGGGAATCAGCCCCAGCATTTT CASGQGNQPQHF
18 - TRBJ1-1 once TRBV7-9 TGTGCCAGCAGACCAGCCCTCGTCCGAAGAGGTGGCAATGGTGAAGCTTTCTTT CASRPALVRRGGNGEAFF
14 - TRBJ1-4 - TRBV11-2 TGTGCCAGCAGCTTAGAGACTTCCAATGAAAAACTGTTTTTT CASSLETSNEKLFF
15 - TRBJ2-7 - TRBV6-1 TGTGCCAGCAGTGAATTGACGGGGCTCGCCGGCGAGCAGTACTTC CASSELTGLAGEQYF
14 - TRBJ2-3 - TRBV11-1 TGTGCCAGCAGCCGAGGGAGAGACACAGATACGCAGTATTTT CASSRGRDTDTQYF
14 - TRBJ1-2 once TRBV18 TGTGCCAGCTCACCATCGACAGCCCTTAATGGCTACACCTTC CASSPSTALNGYTF
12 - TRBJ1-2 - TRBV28 TGTGCCAGCAGTCCCCAGCCCTATGGCTACACCTTC CASSPQPYGYTF
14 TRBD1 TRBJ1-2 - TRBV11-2 TGTGCCAGCAGCACCCCGGACAGGGTAGTGGCTTACACCTTC CASSTPDRVVAYTF
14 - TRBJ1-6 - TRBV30 TGTGCTTCGACTCAGGGGTCCGGATATTCACCCCTCCACTTT CASTQGSGYSPLHF
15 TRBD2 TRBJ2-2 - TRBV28 TGTGCCAGCAGTTTGGGACTAAGGAGTGGCGGGGAGCTGTTTTTT CASSLGLRSGGELFF
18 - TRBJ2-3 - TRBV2 TGTGCCAGTGGGGGGTACGGGACAACCACAACGGGCACAGATACGCAGTATTTT CASGGYGTTTTGTDTQYF
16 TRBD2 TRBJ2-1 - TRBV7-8 TGTGCCAGCAGCGCTCGTGGGGGGGGGACCTACAATGAGCAGTTCTTC CASSARGGGTYNEQFF
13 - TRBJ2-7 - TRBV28 TGTGCCAGCAGTTTAATAGGGGCGCATGGGCAGTACTTC CASSLIGAHGQYF
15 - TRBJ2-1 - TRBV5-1 TGCGCCAGCAGCTTGGGGCCGAACCCTACTAATGAGCAGTTCTTC CASSLGPNPTNEQFF
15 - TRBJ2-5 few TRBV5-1 TGCGCCAGCAGCTTGCGGGCGGGGATGGAAGAGACCCAGTACTTC CASSLRAGMEETQYF
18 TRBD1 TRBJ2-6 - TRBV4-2 TGTGCCAGCAGCCGAGGAGGACAGGGGGCTGGTGGGGCCAACGTCCTGACTTTC CASSRGGQGAGGANVLTF
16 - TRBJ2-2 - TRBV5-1 TGCGCCAGCAGCTCCGAGGGCAGGGCCAGCACCGGGGAGCTGTTTTTT CASSSEGRASTGELFF
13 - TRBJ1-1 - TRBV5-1 TGCGCCAGCAGGATAACGGAAAACACTGAAGCTTTCTTT CASRITENTEAFF
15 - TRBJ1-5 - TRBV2 TGTGCCAGCAGCCCCATGGGAAGGAGCAATCAGCCCCAGCATTTT CASSPMGRSNQPQHF
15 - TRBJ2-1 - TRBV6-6 TGTGCCAGCAGTTTCCAGTCTAGTGGGTACAATGAGCAGTTCTTC CASSFQSSGYNEQFF
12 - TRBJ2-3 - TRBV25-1 TGTGCCAGCAGTCCGGGTTCGTATACGCAGTATTTT CASSPGSYTQYF
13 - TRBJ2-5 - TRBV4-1 TGCGCCAGCAGCCAATTGCGTCAAGAGACCCAGTACTTC CASSQLRQETQYF
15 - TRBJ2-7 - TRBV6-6 TGTGCCAGCAGACGCGGACCCCAGATCTCCTACGAGCAGTACTTC CASRRGPQISYEQYF
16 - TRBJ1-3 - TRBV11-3 TGTGCCAGCAGCCCTTGGACAAAGAGCTCTGGAAACACCATATATTTT CASSPWTKSSGNTIYF
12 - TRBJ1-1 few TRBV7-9 TGTGCCAGCAGCTCGGGGCGGGGAAAAGCTTTCTTT CASSSGRGKAFF
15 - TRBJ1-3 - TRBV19 TGTGCCAGTAGTATCAACAGGGACTCTGGAAACACCATATATTTT CASSINRDSGNTIYF
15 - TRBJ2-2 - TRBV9 TGTGCCAGCAGCCTCTATCAAGCTAACACCGGGGAGCTGTTTTTT CASSLYQANTGELFF
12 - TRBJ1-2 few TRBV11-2 TGTGCCAGCAGTGCGGGGGACTATGGCTACACCTTC CASSAGDYGYTF
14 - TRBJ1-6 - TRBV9 TGTGCCAGCAGCGAGGGGGATTGGGCTTCACCCCTCCACTTT CASSEGDWASPLHF
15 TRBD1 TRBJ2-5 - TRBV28 TGTGCCAGCAGACCAAGACAGGGGGCGAGGGAGACCCAGTACTTC CASRPRQGARETQYF
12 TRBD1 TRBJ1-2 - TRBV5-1 TGCGCCAGCAGCCCACAGGGGTCTGGCTACACCTTC CASSPQGSGYTF
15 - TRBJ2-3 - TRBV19 TGTGCCAGTAGTATAGGTTATCAGGGAACAGATACGCAGTATTTT CASSIGYQGTDTQYF
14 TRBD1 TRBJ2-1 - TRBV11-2 TGTGCCAGCAGCCGCATATACCAGGGGGATGAGCAGTTCTTC CASSRIYQGDEQFF
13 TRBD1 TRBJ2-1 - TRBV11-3 TGTGCCAGCAGACGCACAGGGGCTAATGAGCAGTTCTTC CASRRTGANEQFF
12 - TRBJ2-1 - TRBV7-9 TGTGCCAGCGGCTTTGGGTCATTGGAGCAGTTCTTC CASGFGSLEQFF
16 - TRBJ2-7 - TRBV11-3 TGTGCCAGCAGCCAAAGGGGGAGGGCCATGCAATACGAGCAGTACTTC CASSQRGRAMQYEQYF
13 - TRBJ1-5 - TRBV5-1 TGCGCCAGCAGCGCGCAGGGTGATCAGCCCCAGCATTTT CASSAQGDQPQHF